This T cell receptor beta chain was observed in a study of T cell repertoires in cytomegalovirus infection. Across the whole study: Public signatures in TCR beta pointed to CMV infection and matching HLA type.

Whole-study results and caveats: Pooled public TCR beta family frequency picked out CMV carriers with the relevant HLA. Ex vivo, HLA-C-restricted CMV-specific TCR beta clonotypes prevailed over the rest of the response.

This clonotype was counted a few times. What it recognizes is unknown. TCRdb redid the calling of the reads with MiXCR, one entry per CDR3 protein. The table has approximately 630,000 distinct CDR3 sequences, less than 25% seen once. This sequence was found in a human donor in good health (CMV status not recorded). Some clones in this sample may be carry-over from other donors' samples. What was sequenced was CD8+ T cells from PBMCs.

CDR3 amino acids: CASSFSAGNTEAFF. CDR3 coding DNA: TGTGCCAGCAGTTTTTCGGCGGGGAACACTGAAGCTTTCTTT. This sequence joins TRBV12-3 or TRBV12-4 and TRBJ1-1; D unclear. The CDR3 consists of 14 residues. Trimming stripped 3 bases from V and 1 base from J, with 9 bases between.